This paragraph reports one T cell receptor beta chain. Likely a read error: the CDR3 ends without its conserved phenylalanine or tryptophan. Because the CDR3's place on the DNA is in doubt, the DNA is left out and the CDR3 is given as listed by TCRdb. Reverse transcription of approximately 520 ng total RNA with a constant-region primer produced TCR beta cDNA. A slightly modified ARM-PCR protocol with three nested multiplex PCR rounds produced these TCR beta libraries. Both of the initial two PCR rounds ran for roughly 11 cycles and employed TRBV1-TRBV30 forward primers alongside a C-beta reverse primer. TCRdb passed the multiplex PCR reads through MiXCR, listing each CDR3 protein once. This sample has about 44,000 distinct CDR3 sequences; approximately 82% occur once, and the top ten carry around 41%. Investigators took RNA and DNA out together from about 20-30 mg of unsorted bulk tissue. Treatment of the patients' primary liver carcinoma consisted of surgical resection.

The sample originates from a study of tumor-infiltrating lymphocytes in primary liver carcinoma. The CDR3 extends over 14 residues, inclusive of both ends. Germline CDR1 reads LGHNA; CDR2 reads YNFKEQ. The sequence came from a woman between 25 and 40 years old with primary liver carcinoma and hepatitis B virus infection. The J gene is TRBJ2-2, the V gene TRBV4-2. The sequenced sample was tumor-adjacent normal liver tissue. The CDR3 loop reads CASSQRRTPGSCFS.